The clone carrying this T cell receptor beta chain has only a few counts. Its target is unknown. The primer mix had 60 Vbeta and 13 Jbeta primers. Clones were read by immunoSEQ multiplex PCR, and TCRdb kept only the in-frame ones, dropping some. The table lists roughly 120,000 clones, about four fifths of them singletons. The data stem from a study of cytomegalovirus exposure and HLA in healthy donors. V was pared by 5 bases and J by 3 bases, with 16 bases between. Looked up from germline, CDR1 is MGHRA and CDR2 is YSYEKL. CDR3 size: 15 residues. Study observations and caveats: Later analysis demonstrated an association between a missense DCLRE1C variant and TCR beta V- and J-gene trimming.

This chain uses TRBV4-1 with TRBJ1-1; D is undetermined. The clonotype was recovered from a human donor in good health. The sequenced sample consisted of PBMCs. The chain's CDR3 is CASSEGSHPYTEAFF. CDR3 nucleotides: TGCGCCAGCAGCGAGGGATCTCACCCTTACACTGAAGCTTTCTTT.